A selection of T cell receptor beta chains follows, all from one sample in a study of shared clonotypes between healthy human individuals. Sequencing used immunoSEQ multiplex PCR; TCRdb keeps in-frame clones, though not all of them. The table lists around 2.5 million clones, under 95% of them singletons. Material for sequencing was naive CD4+ T cells from PBMCs. The receptors come from a man aged 18 to 35 in good health. Some clones in this sample may be carry-over from other donors' samples. CDR3s include the opening cysteine and the closing phenylalanine or tryptophan. The D gene is left open where the match is weak. Clone size is shown for a subset of rows, as once, few, many or a class of expanded clone.

cdr3_nt cdr3_aa j_call v_call d_call clone_size
TGTGCCAGCAGTTCTCTAGGGACTAGCGGGAGGAGAGAGACCCAGTACTTC CASSSLGTSGRRETQYF TRBJ2-5 TRBV25-1 TRBD2 NA
TGTGCCAGCAGCTACGGACTAGCCCACGAGCAGTACTTC CASSYGLAHEQYF TRBJ2-7 TRBV11-2 TRBD2 NA
TGTGCCAGTGCCCGCCAGGGGGCCACCGGGGAGCTGTTTTTT CASARQGATGELFF TRBJ2-2 TRBV19 TRBD1 NA
TGTGCCACCAGCAGGGAGGTCGACACTGAAGCTTTCTTT CATSREVDTEAFF TRBJ1-1 TRBV15 NA NA
TGCGCCAGCAGCCCGGGACTAGCGGGAGGGGAGACCCAGTACTTC CASSPGLAGGETQYF TRBJ2-5 TRBV5-1 TRBD2 NA
TGTGCCAGCAGGAATTACAGGGATCTCAACGGGGAGCTGTTTTTT CASRNYRDLNGELFF TRBJ2-2 TRBV2 NA NA
TGTGCCAGCAGCCGACCTGCCAGAGCTTTCTTT CASSRPARAFF TRBJ1-1 TRBV28 NA NA
TGTGCCAGCAGTCTTTATGAAAAACTGTTTTTT CASSLYEKLFF TRBJ1-4 TRBV28 NA NA
TGTGCCAGCAGCTTAGTTGGGGTAGCGGGAGGGGTGGAGACCCAGTACTTC CASSLVGVAGGVETQYF TRBJ2-5 TRBV7-2 TRBD2 NA
TGTGCCAGCAGCCCGGAGACAAATGAAAAACTGTTTTTT CASSPETNEKLFF TRBJ1-4 TRBV25-1 NA NA
TGTGCAAGTCCTGAACCCGGTCCCAGGGACACTGAAGCTTTCTTT CASPEPGPRDTEAFF TRBJ1-1 TRBV12-2 NA once
TGCGCCAGCAGCCAAGTGGACGGGAACACTGAAGCTTTCTTT CASSQVDGNTEAFF TRBJ1-1 TRBV4-1 NA NA
TGTGCCAGTAATCCGTCGCCCCGTGGCTACAATGAGCAGTTCTTC CASNPSPRGYNEQFF TRBJ2-1 TRBV19 NA NA
TGCAGCGTTGATGATGGGGCTTCAGAGACCCAGTACTTC CSVDDGASETQYF TRBJ2-5 TRBV29-1 NA NA
TGCGCCAGCAGCTTGGTGGCAGGGGTTTACAATGAGCAGTTCTTC CASSLVAGVYNEQFF TRBJ2-1 TRBV5-1 NA NA
TGTGCCAGCAGCTTAGTAACTAGCGGGACCGAGCAGTTCTTC CASSLVTSGTEQFF TRBJ2-1 TRBV11-3 TRBD2 NA
TGTGCCAGCAAAAGAGGGGGGGATCCCTACGAGCAGTACTTC CASKRGGDPYEQYF TRBJ2-7 TRBV2 NA NA
TGTGCCAGCACCCCTGTGGCCGCGACCACCGGGGAGCTGTTTTTT CASTPVAATTGELFF TRBJ2-2 TRBV2 NA NA
TGCGCCAGCAGCTTGGGTTCGAAAGGACCCTACGAGCAGTACTTC CASSLGSKGPYEQYF TRBJ2-7 TRBV5-1 NA NA
TGTGCCTGGGGGGGAATGAGATACACCTTC CAWGGMRYTF TRBJ1-2 TRBV30 NA NA
TGTGCCAGCAGTTTGTATCTTTCCTATGGCTACACCTTC CASSLYLSYGYTF TRBJ1-2 TRBV28 NA NA
TGTGCCAGCAGCTTGTACCCGGGACTAGCGGGAAACTCCTACGAGCAGTACTTC CASSLYPGLAGNSYEQYF TRBJ2-7 TRBV5-5 TRBD2 NA
TGTGCCAGCGCGTATGCGGACGAGCAGTACTTC CASAYADEQYF TRBJ2-7 TRBV5-6 NA NA
TGCGCCAGCAGCTTGGTTCCGGGAGTCCACGAGCAGTACTTC CASSLVPGVHEQYF TRBJ2-7 TRBV5-1 NA NA